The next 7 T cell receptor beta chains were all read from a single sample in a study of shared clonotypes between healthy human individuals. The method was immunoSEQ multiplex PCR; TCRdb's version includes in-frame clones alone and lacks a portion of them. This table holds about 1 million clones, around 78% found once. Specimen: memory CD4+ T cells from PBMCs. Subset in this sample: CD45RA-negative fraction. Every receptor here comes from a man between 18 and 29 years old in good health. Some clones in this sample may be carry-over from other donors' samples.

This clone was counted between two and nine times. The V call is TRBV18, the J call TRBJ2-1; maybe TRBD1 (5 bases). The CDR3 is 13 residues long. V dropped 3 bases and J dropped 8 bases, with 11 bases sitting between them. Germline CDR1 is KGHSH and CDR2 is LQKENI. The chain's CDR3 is CASSPDIRDEQFF. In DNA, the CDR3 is TGTGCCAGCTCACCGGATATCAGGGATGAGCAGTTCTTC.

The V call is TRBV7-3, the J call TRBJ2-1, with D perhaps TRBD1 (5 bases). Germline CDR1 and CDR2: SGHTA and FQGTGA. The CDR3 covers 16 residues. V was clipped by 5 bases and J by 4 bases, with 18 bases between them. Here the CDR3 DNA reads TGTGCCAGCAGCCCGCAAGGTGGGGCGGTGTACAATGAGCAGTTCTTC. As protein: CASSPQGGAVYNEQFF.

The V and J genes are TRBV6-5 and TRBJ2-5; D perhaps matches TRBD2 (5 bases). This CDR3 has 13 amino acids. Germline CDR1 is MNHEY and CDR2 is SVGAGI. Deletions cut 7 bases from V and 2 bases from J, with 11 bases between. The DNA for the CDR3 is TGTGCCAGCAAAACTAGGAGGCAAGAGACCCAGTACTTC. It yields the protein CASKTRRQETQYF.

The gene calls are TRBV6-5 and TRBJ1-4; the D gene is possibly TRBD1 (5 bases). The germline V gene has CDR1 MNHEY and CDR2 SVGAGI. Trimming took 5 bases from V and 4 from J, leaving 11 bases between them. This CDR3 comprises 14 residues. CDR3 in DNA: TGTGCCAGCAGTAGTAGGGGCCTTAATGAAAAACTGTTTTTT. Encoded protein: CASSSRGLNEKLFF.

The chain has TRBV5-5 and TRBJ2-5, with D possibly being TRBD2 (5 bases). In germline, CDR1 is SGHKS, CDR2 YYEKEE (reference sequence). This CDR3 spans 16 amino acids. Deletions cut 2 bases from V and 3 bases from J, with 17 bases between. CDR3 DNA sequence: TGTGCCAGCAGCTTACTAGTGCAGTCCCGGGAAGAGACCCAGTACTTC. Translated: CASSLLVQSREETQYF.

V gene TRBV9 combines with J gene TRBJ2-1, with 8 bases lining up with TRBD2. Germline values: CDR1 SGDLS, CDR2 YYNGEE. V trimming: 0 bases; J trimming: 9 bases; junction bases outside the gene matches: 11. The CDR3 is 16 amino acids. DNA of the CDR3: TGTGCCAGCAGCGTAGACTCTATGGGACTAGTCTCTGAGCAGTTCTTC. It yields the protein CASSVDSMGLVSEQFF. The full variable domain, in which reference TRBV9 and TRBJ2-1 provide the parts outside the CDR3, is DSGVTQTPKHLITATGQRVTLRCSPRSGDLSVYWYQQSLDQGLQFLIQYYNGEERAKGNILERFSAQQFPDLHSELNLSSLELGDSALYFCASSVDSMGLVSEQFFGPGTRLTVL.

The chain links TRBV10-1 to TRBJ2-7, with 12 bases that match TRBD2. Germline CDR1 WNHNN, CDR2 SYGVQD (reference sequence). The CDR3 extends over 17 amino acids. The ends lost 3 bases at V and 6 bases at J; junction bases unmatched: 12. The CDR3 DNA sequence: TGCGCCAGCAGTGACCCCCGACTAGCGGGAGTGACGTCCGAGCAGTACTTC. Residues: CASSDPRLAGVTSEQYF.